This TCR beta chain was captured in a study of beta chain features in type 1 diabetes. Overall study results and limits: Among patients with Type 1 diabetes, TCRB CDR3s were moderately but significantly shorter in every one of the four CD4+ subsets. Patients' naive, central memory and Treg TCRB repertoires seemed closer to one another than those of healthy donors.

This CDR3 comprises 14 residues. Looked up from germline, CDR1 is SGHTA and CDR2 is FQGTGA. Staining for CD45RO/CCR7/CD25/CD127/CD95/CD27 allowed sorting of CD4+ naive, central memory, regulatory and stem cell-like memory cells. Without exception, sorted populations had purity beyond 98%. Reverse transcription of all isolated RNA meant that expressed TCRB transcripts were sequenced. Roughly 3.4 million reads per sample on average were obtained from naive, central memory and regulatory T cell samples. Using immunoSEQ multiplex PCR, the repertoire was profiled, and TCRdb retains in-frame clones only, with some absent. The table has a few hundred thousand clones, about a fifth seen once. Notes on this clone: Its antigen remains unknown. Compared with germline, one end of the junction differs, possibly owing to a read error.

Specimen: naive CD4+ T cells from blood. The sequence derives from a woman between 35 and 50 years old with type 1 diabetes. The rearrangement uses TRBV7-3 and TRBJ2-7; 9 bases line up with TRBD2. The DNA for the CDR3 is TGTGCCAGCAGCTTAACGGGGGGAGCGGGAGGAATCCAATTC. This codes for CASSLTGGAGGIQF.